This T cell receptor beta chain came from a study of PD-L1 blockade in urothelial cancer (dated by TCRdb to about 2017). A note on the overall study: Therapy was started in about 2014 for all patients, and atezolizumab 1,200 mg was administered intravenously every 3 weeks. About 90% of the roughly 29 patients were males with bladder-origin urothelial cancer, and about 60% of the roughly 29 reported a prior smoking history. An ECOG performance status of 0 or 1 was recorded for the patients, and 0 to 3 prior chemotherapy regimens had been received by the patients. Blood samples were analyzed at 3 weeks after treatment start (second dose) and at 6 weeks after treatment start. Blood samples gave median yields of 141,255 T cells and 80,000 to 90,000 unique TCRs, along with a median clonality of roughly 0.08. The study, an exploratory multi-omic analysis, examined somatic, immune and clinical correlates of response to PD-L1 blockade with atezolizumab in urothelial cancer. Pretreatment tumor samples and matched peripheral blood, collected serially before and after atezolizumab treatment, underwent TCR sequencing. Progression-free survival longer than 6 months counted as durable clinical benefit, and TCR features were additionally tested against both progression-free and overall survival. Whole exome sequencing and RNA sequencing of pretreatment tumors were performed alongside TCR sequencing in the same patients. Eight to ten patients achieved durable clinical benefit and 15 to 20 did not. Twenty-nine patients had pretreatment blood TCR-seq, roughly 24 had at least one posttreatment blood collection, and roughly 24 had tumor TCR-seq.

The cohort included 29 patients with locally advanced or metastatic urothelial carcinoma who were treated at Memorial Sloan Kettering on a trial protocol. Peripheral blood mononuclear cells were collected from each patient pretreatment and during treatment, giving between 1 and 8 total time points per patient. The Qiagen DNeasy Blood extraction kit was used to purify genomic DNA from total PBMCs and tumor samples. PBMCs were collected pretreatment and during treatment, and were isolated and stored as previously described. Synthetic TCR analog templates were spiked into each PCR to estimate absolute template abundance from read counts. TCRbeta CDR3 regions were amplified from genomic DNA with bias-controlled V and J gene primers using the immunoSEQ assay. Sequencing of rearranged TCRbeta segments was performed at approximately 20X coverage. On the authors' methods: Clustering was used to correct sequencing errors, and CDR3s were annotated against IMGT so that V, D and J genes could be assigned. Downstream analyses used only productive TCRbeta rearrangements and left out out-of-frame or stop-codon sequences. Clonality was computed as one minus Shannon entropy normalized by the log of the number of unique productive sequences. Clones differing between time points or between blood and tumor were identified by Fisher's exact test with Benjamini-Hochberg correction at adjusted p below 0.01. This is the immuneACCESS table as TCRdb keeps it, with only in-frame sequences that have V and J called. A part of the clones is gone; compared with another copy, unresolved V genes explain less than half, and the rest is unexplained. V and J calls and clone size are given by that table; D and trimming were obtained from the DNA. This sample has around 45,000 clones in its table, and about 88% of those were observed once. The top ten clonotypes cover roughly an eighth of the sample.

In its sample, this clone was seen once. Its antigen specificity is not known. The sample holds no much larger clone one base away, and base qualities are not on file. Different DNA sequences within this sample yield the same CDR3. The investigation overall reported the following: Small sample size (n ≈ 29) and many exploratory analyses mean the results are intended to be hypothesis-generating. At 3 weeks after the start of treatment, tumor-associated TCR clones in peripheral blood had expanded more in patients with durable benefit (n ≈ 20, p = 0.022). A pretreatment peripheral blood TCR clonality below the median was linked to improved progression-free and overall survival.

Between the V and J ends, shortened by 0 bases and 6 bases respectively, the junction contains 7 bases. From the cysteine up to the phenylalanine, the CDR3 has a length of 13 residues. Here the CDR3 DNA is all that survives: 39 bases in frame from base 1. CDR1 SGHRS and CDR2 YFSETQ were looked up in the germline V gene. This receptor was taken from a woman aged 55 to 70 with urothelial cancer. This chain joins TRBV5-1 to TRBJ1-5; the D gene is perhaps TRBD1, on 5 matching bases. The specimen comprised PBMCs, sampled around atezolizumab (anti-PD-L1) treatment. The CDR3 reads CASSLAGGQPQHF. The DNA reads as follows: TGCGCCAGCAGCTTGGCCGGGGGTCAGCCCCAGCATTTT. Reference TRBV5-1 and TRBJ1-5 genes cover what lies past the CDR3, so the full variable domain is KAGVTQTPRYLIKTRGQQVTLSCSPISGHRSVSWYQQTPGQGLQFLFEYFSETQRNKGNFPGRFSGRQFSNSRSEMNVSTLELGDSALYLCASSLAGGQPQHFGDGTRLSIL.